This paragraph covers one T cell receptor (beta chain) sequence. Participant age was roughly 18 to 95 years, and participants resided in 25 or so US areas. Assignment of participants to cohorts was predicated upon participant-reported clinical history. No more than 2 weeks before study entry, exposed participants had met a case of COVID-19. The data were taken from a study of blood T cell repertoires in COVID-19. Study context: PBMCs, B-cell-depleted T cells, or T cells provided the cDNA or gDNA that made up the material.

Some clones are missing from TCRdb's copy, which holds only in-frame ones; the method was immunoSEQ multiplex PCR. The table records roughly 250,000 clones, around nine tenths of them present only once. CDR3 length: 14 residues. The V gene lost 10 bases and the J gene lost 7 bases, with 20 bases spanning the gap. The germline V gene has CDR1 ENHRY and CDR2 SYGVKD. Sequenced: PBMCs or T cells enriched from blood (not recorded which). V is TRBV10-3 and J is TRBJ2-1; the D gene is possibly TRBD2 (6 bases). The clonotype was recovered from a woman between 40 and 50 years old who had been exposed to COVID-19. CDR3 region: CATEGSGARNEQFF. The DNA of the CDR3 is TGTGCCACGGAGGGATCCGGAGCCAGGAATGAGCAGTTCTTC.